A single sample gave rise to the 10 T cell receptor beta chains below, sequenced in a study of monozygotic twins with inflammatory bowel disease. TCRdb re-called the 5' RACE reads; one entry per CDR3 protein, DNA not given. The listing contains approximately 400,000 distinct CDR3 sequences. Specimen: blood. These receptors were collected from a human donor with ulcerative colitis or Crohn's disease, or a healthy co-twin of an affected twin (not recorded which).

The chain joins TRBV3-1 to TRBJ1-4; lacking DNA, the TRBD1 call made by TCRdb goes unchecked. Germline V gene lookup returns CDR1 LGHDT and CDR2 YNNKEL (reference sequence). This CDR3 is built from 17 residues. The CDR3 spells CASSRPSGQLKWEKLFF.

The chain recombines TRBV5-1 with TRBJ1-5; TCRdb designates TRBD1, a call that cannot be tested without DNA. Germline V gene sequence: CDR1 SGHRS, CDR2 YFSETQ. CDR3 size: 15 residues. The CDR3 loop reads CASSASGGTNQPQHF.

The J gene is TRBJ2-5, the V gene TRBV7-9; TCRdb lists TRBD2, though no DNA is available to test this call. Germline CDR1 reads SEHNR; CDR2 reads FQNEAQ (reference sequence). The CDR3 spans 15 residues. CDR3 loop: CASSLRGLASETQYF.

The CDR3 loop reads CASSWVWTSSYEQYF. This chain joins TRBV7-2 and TRBJ2-7. Germline V lookup: CDR1 SGHTA, CDR2 FQGNSA. This CDR3 is built from 15 residues. Using reference TRBV7-2 and TRBJ2-7 for the parts outside the CDR3, the full variable domain is GAGVSQSPSNKVTEKGKDVELRCDPISGHTALYWYRQSLGQGLEFLIYFQGNSAPDKSGLPSDRFSAERTGGSVSTLTIQRTQQEDSAVYLCASSWVWTSSYEQYFGPGTRLTVT.

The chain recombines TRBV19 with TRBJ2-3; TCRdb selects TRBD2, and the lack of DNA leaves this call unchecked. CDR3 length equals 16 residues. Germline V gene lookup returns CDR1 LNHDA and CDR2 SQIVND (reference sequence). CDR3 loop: CASSRQSGRSADTQYF.

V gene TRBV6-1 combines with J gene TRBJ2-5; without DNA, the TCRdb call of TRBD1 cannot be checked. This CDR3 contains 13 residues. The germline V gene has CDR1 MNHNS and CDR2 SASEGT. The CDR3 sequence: CASTTGEQETQYF.

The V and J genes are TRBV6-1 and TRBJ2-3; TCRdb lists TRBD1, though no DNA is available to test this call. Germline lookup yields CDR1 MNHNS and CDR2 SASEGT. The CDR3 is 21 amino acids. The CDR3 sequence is CASSAQGGASVFALGTDTQYF.

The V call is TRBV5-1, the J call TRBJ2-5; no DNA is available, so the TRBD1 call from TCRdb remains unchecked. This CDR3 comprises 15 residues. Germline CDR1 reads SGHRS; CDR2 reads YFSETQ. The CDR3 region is CASSLGTLGGETQYF. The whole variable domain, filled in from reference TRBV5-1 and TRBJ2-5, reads KAGVTQTPRYLIKTRGQQVTLSCSPISGHRSVSWYQQTPGQGLQFLFEYFSETQRNKGNFPGRFSGRQFSNSRSEMNVSTLELGDSALYLCASSLGTLGGETQYFGPGTRLLVL.

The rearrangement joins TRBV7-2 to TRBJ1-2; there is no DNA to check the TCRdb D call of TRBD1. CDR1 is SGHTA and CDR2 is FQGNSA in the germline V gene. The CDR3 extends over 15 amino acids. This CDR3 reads CASSFTQLRGHGYTF.

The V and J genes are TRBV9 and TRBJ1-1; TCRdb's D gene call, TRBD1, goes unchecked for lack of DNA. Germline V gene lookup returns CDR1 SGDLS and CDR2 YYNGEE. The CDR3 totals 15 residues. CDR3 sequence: CASSVAGRMNTEAFF. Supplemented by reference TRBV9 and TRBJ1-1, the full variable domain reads DSGVTQTPKHLITATGQRVTLRCSPRSGDLSVYWYQQSLDQGLQFLIQYYNGEERAKGNILERFSAQQFPDLHSELNLSSLELGDSALYFCASSVAGRMNTEAFFGQGTRLTVV.